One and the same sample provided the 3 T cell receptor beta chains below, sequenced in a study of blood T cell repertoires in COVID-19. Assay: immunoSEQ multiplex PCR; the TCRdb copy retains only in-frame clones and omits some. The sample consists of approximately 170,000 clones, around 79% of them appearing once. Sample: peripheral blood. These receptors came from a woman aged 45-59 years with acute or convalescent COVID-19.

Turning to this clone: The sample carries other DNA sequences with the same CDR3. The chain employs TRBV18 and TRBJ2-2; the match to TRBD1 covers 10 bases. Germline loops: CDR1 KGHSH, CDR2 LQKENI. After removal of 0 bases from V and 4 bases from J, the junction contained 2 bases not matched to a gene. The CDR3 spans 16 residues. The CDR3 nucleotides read TGTGCCAGCTCACCACCCGGGACAGGGGCCACCGGGGAGCTGTTTTTT. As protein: CASSPPGTGATGELFF.

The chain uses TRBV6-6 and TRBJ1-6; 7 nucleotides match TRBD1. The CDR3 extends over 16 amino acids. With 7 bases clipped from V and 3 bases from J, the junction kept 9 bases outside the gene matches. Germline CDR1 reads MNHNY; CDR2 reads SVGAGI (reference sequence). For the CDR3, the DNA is TGTGCCAGCACTGGACAGGAGACCGGCTATAATTCACCCCTCCACTTT. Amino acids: CASTGQETGYNSPLHF.

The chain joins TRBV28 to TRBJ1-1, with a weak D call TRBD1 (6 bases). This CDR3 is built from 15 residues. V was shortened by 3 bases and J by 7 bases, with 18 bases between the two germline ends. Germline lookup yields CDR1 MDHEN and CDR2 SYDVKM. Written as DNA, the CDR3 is TGTGCCAGCAGTTTTAACCCGGCCCGGACAGTTGAAGCTTTCTTT. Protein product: CASSFNPARTVEAFF.